Listed here are 21 T cell receptor beta chains from one sample, sequenced in a study of regulatory T cells in long-lasting Graves disease. iRepertoire HTBI primers and Arm-PCR of CDR3 regions built TCR beta libraries. TCRdb ran MiXCR on the multiplex PCR reads and lists one entry per CDR3 protein. The sample has 350,000 to 450,000 distinct CDR3 sequences; 12% are singletons. As for time point: newly diagnosed GD, antithyroid drugs for less than 3 months. RNA extracted from PBMCs served as the sequencing template. These data are also associated with another study on T cells in Graves' hyperthyroidism and ophthalmopathy.

The starting material was peripheral blood mononuclear cells (PBMCs), obtained at new diagnosis, from a patient treated with antithyroid drugs. The receptors here all came from a woman aged 18-35 years with Graves disease.

This clonotype was counted a few times. This chain connects TRBV6-5 to TRBJ2-5; 7 nucleotides match TRBD1. CDR3 size: 14 residues. Per germline, CDR1 MNHEY and CDR2 SVGAGI. The V segment lost 4 bases and the J segment 4 bases; nucleotides outside the gene matches: 6. In DNA, the CDR3 is TGTGCCAGCAGTTCCAACAGGGGAAGAGAGACCCAGTACTTC. Translated, it gives CASSSNRGRETQYF.

Many counts were recorded for this clonotype. V usage is TRBV27 and J usage is TRBJ2-1; D is unresolved. Germline CDR1 is MNHEY and CDR2 is SMNVEV (reference sequence). Trimming removed 9 bases from V and 6 bases from J, with 12 bases in between. The CDR3 contains 12 residues. CDR3 nucleotides: TGTGCCAGTCGGTTTGGAAGCAATGAGCAGTTCTTC. This encodes CASRFGSNEQFF.

This clonotype was counted a single time. The V call is TRBV29-1, the J call TRBJ2-7; D is undetermined. V lost 4 bases and J lost 7, with 17 bases in between. Germline loops: CDR1 SQVTM, CDR2 ANQGSEA. There are 13 residues in the CDR3. The CDR3 region is CSVVAARSWEQYF. Here the CDR3 DNA reads TGCAGCGTTGTTGCGGCCCGAAGTTGGGAGCAGTACTTC.

There are many counts of this clonotype. V is TRBV27 and J is TRBJ2-7; 13 bases agree with TRBD2. Per germline, CDR1 MNHEY and CDR2 SMNVEV (reference sequence). There are 14 residues in the CDR3. J was trimmed by 6 bases and V by 5 bases; bases with no gene match: 4. The CDR3 nucleotides read TGTGCCAGCAGTGAACTAGCGGGGGGGGTCGAGCAGTACGTC. Its translation is CASSELAGGVEQYV.

This clonotype was counted at least ten times. This sequence joins TRBV6-1 and TRBJ2-7, with D perhaps matching TRBD1 (6 bases). V was clipped by 2 bases and J by 3 bases, with 8 bases between them. CDR1 MNHNS and CDR2 SASEGT come from the germline V gene. The CDR3 has 13 residues. DNA of the CDR3: TGTGCCAGCAGTGAAATGGGACACTACGAGCAGTACGTC. This translates into CASSEMGHYEQYV.

This clonotype turned up a few times. The junction and the germline gene differ at one end; a read error may be behind it. The chain couples TRBV7-9 to TRBJ1-4; perhaps TRBD1 as D (6 bases). The CDR3 covers 15 residues. Germline values: CDR1 SEHNR, CDR2 FQNEAQ (reference sequence). The CDR3 here is CASSLGGRGEEKPFF. The CDR3 coding sequence is TGTGCCAGCAGCTTAGGCGGCAGGGGAGAGGAAAAACCGTTTTTT.

The chain recombines TRBV3-2 with TRBJ2-7; the D segment call TRBD2 is taken from the table without a DNA check. TRBV3-2 is a recognized pseudogene. The length of the CDR3 is 18 residues. The CDR3 sequence is CASSQAPGLAGGAGEQYF. The CDR3 nucleotides are TGTGCCAGCAGCCAAGCCCCGGGACTAGCGGGAGGCGCGGGGGAGCAGTACTTC.

This clonotype was counted between two and nine times. The V and J genes are TRBV7-6 and TRBJ1-2; the match to TRBD1 covers 7 bases. Germline V lookup: CDR1 SGHVS, CDR2 FNYEAQ. This CDR3 comprises 12 residues. V lost 5 bases to trimming and J lost 10 bases; unmatched junction nucleotides: 7. CDR3 region: CASSRTGVAYTF. In DNA, the CDR3 is TGTGCCAGCAGCCGTACAGGGGTGGCCTACACCTTC.

The chain employs TRBV7-9 and TRBJ1-2; D remains ambiguous. The CDR3 is made up of 14 amino acids. The V gene lost 4 bases and the J gene lost 3 bases, with 12 bases spanning the gap. Germline loops: CDR1 SEHNR, CDR2 FQNEAQ (reference sequence). CDR3 nucleotide sequence: TGTGCCAGCAGCTCCGGACCCTCCTACTATGGCTACACCTTC. Amino acid sequence: CASSSGPSYYGYTF.

This clonotype was counted ten times or more. This chain uses TRBV18 with TRBJ2-5; D assignment may be TRBD1 or TRBD2 (5 bases each). In germline, CDR1 is KGHSH, CDR2 LQKENI. The CDR3 sequence is 16 residues long. With 3 bases removed from V and 5 bases from J, the gap between germline ends came to 19 bases. The CDR3 loop reads CASSPKEFGAGETQYF. CDR3 sequence (DNA): TGTGCCAGCTCACCCAAGGAGTTCGGGGCAGGGGAGACCCAGTACTTC.

This clonotype was seen a handful of times. The chain combines TRBV5-8 with TRBJ1-2; perhaps TRBD1 as D (5 bases). Trimming stripped 4 bases from V and 2 bases from J, with 15 bases between. This CDR3 region has 15 residues. Germline loops: CDR1 SGHTS, CDR2 YDEGEE. The CDR3 loop reads CASSVGPEGNYGYTF. In DNA form, the CDR3 reads TGTGCCAGCAGCGTGGGGCCGGAGGGAAACTATGGCTACACCTTC.

This clonotype showed up many times. The chain couples TRBV14 to TRBJ2-7; D not resolved. The germline V and J ends were trimmed by 0 bases and 7 bases, with 10 bases remaining between them. The length of the CDR3 is 13 residues. Germline V gives CDR1 SGHDN, CDR2 FVKESK. This chain's CDR3 is CASSQEFRQEQYF. The CDR3 bases are TGTGCCAGCAGCCAAGAGTTCCGCCAGGAGCAGTACTTC.

This clonotype was found a few times. V usage is TRBV5-1 and J usage is TRBJ2-3, with D uncertain. V shed 0 bases and J shed 5 bases, with 13 bases lying between them. This CDR3 comprises 15 residues. Germline assignment: CDR1 SGHRS and CDR2 YFSETQ. CDR3 nucleotide sequence: TGCGCCAGCAGCTTGGGCCTAGTGGGCCGAGATACGCAGTATTTT. Residues: CASSLGLVGRDTQYF.

This clonotype was recorded many times. The chain links TRBV30 to TRBJ2-5; D is possibly TRBD2 (5 bases). Germline V gives CDR1 GTSNPN, CDR2 SVGIG (reference sequence). V was shortened by 0 bases and J by 7 bases, with 12 bases between the two germline ends. The CDR3 is made up of 13 amino acids. The CDR3 spells CAWSVSDRGTQYF. The CDR3 DNA sequence: TGTGCCTGGAGTGTCTCCGACCGGGGGACCCAGTACTTC.

There are a few counts of this clonotype. The chain employs TRBV20-1 and TRBJ2-5, with no clear D. The CDR3 has 10 residues. Trimming pared 3 bases from V and 5 bases from J, leaving 4 bases between. Germline loops: CDR1 DFQATT, CDR2 SNEGSKA (reference sequence). The CDR3 coding sequence is TGCAGTGCTAGTCTCGAGACCCAGTACTTC. This translates into CSASLETQYF.

The J gene is TRBJ1-2, the V gene TRBV5-1; 10 bases match TRBD1. V lost 6 bases to trimming and J lost 5 bases; unmatched junction nucleotides: 13. The germline CDR1 and CDR2 sequences are SGHRS and YFSETQ. This CDR3 contains 16 residues. In DNA form, the CDR3 reads TGCGCCAGCAAATATCCCGGGACAGGGGCCCCTTATGGCTACACCTTC. Translating it yields CASKYPGTGAPYGYTF.

As for this clonotype: Relative to the germline gene, one junction end is altered; a read error may explain this. This chain joins TRBV5-5 and TRBJ1-4, with 11 nucleotides matching TRBD1. CDR1 is SGHKS, CDR2 YYEKEE, per germline (reference sequence). The length of the CDR3 is 14 residues. CDR3 sequence: CGSSRDRGIEKLFF. The CDR3 DNA reads TGTGGCAGCAGCCGGGACAGGGGGATTGAAAAACTGTTTTTT.

This clonotype was counted only a few times. This sequence joins TRBV19 and TRBJ2-1, with D possibly being TRBD1 (6 bases). CDR3 size: 14 residues. Trimming took off 4 bases at V and 6 bases at J, with 13 bases between the two ends. Germline V CDR1 and CDR2: LNHDA, SQIVND (reference sequence). The CDR3 spells CASSRGLAGNEQFF. The CDR3 DNA is TGTGCCAGTAGTAGGGGGCTAGCCGGCAATGAGCAGTTCTTC.

As concerns this clonotype: It is likely a read error: a sequence one base away is far more abundant. The CDR3 is CASSLPSGGKEQLF. The CDR3 nucleotides read TGTGCCAGCAGTTTGCCTAGCGGGGGTAAGGAGCAGCTCTTC. The rearrangement links TRBV27 to TRBJ2-1; TRBD2 matches 10 bases. There are 14 residues in the CDR3. Germline loops: CDR1 MNHEY, CDR2 SMNVEV (reference sequence).

This clonotype was seen a handful of times. The V gene is TRBV15, the J gene TRBJ2-1, with D unclear. CDR3 length equals 14 residues. Looked up from germline, CDR1 is LNHNV and CDR2 is YYDKDF (reference sequence). The ends were cut back, 0 bases at V and 5 bases at J, with 8 bases in the middle. CDR3 nucleotide sequence: TGTGCCACCAGCAGAGATCGGCCTAACAATGAGCAGTTCTTC. Translation gives CATSRDRPNNEQFF.

This clonotype showed up just a few times. This chain links TRBV4-2 with TRBJ1-1; no firm D call. Trimming shortened V by 4 bases and J by 4 bases, and 19 bases separated the two germline ends. Germline CDR1 LGHNA, CDR2 YNFKEQ. The length of the CDR3 is 16 residues. This chain's CDR3 is CASSPGSDVFGTEAFF. The CDR3 DNA reads TGTGCCAGCAGCCCCGGGTCGGACGTTTTCGGCACTGAAGCTTTCTTT.